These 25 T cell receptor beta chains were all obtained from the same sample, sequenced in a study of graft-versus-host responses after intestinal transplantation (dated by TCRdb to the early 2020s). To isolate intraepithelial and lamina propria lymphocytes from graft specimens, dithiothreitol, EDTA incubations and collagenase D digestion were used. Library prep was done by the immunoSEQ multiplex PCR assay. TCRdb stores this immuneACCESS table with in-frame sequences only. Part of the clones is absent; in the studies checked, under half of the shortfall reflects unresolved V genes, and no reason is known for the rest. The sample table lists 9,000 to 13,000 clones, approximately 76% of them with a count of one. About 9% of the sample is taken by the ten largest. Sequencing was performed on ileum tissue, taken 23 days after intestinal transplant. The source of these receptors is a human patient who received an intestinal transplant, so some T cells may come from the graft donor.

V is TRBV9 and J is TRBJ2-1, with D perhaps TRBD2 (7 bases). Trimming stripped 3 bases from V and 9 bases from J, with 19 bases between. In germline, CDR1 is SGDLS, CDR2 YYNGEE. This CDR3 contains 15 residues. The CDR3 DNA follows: TGTGCCAGCAGCGACCGGACTAGTTTGGACAGTGAGCAGTTCTTC. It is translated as CASSDRTSLDSEQFF.

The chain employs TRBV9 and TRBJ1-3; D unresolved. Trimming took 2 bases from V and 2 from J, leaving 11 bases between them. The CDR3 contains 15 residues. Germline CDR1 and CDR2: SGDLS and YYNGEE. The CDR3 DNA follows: TGTGCCAGCAGCGTTTCGTGGTTACCTGGAAACACCATATATTTT. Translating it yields CASSVSWLPGNTIYF.

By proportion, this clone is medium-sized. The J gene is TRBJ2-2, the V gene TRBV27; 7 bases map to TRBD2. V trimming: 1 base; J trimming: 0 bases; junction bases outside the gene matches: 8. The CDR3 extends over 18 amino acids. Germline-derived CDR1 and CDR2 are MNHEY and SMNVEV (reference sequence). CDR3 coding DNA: TGTGCCAGCAGTTTATATAACAGCGCGGGGGCGAACACCGGGGAGCTGTTTTTT. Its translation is CASSLYNSAGANTGELFF.

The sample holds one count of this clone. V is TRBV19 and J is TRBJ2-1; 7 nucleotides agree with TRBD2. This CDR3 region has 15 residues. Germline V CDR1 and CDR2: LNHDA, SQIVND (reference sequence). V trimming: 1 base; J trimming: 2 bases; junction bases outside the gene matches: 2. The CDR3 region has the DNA TGTGCCAGTAGTATAGTCGGGGGGACCTACAATGAGCAGTTCTTC. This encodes CASSIVGGTYNEQFF.

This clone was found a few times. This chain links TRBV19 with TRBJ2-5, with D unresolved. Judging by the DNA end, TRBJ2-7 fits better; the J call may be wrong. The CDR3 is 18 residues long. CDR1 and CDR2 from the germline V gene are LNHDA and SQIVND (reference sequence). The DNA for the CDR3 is TGTGCCAGTAGTATTGGGTTCGGTGGTGTCGCCAGCTCCTACGAGCAGTACTTC. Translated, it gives CASSIGFGGVASSYEQYF.

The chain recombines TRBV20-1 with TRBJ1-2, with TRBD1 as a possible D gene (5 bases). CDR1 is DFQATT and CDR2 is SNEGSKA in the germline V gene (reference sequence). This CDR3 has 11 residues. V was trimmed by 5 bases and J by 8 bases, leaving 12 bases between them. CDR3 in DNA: TGCAGTGCTGCCTGGGGGAGAGGCTACACCTTC. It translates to CSAAWGRGYTF.

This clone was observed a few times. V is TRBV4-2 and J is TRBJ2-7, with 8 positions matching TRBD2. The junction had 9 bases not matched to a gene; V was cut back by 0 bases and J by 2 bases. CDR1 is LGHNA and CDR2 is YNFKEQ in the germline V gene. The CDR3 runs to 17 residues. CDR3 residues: CASSQEIETSVAYEQYF. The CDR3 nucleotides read TGTGCCAGCAGCCAAGAGATCGAGACTAGCGTCGCCTACGAGCAGTACTTC.

The CDR3: CASSALRGAGNEQFF. CDR3 bases: TGTGCCAGCAGCGCCCTCCGGGGCGCGGGGAATGAGCAGTTCTTC. This chain uses TRBV9 with TRBJ2-1; weak D call: TRBD2 (6 bases). V lost 3 bases to trimming and J lost 7 bases, with 17 bases between them. This CDR3 contains 15 residues. CDR1 is SGDLS, CDR2 YYNGEE, per germline.

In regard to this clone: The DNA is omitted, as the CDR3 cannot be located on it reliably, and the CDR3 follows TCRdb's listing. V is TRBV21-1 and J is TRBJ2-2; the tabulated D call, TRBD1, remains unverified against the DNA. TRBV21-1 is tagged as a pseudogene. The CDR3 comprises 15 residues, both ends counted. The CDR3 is CASNVGQGNTGELFF.

This chain's CDR3 is CSAITQGWNRDVLTF. In DNA, the CDR3 is TGCAGCGCCATCACACAGGGGTGGAATCGAGACGTCCTGACTTTC. V gene TRBV29-1 combines with J gene TRBJ2-6, with 7 bases aligning to TRBD1. Germline CDR1 reads SQVTM; CDR2 reads ANQGSEA. The V gene end was trimmed by 7 bases and the J gene end by 11 bases; junction bases not matched to a gene: 17. CDR3 size: 15 residues.

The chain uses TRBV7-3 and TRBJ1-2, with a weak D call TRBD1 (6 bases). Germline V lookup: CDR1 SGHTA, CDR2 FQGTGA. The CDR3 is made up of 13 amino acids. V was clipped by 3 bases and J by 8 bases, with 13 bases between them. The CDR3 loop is CASSFQGLGGYTF. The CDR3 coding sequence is TGTGCCAGCAGCTTTCAGGGGCTGGGAGGCTACACCTTC.

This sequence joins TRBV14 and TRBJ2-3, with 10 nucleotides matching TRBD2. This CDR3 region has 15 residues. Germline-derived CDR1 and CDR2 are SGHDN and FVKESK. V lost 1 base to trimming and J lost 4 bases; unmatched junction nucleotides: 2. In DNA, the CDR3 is TGTGCCAGCAGCCAAGGGACTAGCGGCGCAGATACGCAGTATTTT. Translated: CASSQGTSGADTQYF.

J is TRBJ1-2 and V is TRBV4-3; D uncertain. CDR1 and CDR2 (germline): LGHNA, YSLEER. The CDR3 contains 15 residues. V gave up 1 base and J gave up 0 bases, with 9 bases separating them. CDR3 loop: CASSQGADPNYGYTF. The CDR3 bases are TGCGCCAGCAGCCAAGGGGCAGACCCTAACTATGGCTACACCTTC.

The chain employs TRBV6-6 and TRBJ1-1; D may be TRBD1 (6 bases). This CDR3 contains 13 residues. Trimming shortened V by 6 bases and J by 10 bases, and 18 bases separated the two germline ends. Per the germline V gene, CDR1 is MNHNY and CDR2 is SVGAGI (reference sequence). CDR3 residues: CASSLTPQGRAFF. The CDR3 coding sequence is TGTGCCAGCAGCCTTACGCCACAGGGTAGAGCTTTCTTT.

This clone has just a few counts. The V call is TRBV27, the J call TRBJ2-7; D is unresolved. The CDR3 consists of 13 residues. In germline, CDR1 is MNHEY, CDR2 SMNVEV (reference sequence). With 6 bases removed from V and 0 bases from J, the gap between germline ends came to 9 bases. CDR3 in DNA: TGTGCCAGCAGACGGGCTCTCTCCTACGAGCAGTACTTC. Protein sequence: CASRRALSYEQYF.

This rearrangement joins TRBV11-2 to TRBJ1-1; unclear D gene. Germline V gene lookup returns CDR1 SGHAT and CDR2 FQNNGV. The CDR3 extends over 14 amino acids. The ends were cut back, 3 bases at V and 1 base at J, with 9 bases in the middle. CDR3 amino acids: CASSLLTTNTEAFF. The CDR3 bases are TGTGCCAGCAGCTTGCTCACAACGAACACTGAAGCTTTCTTT.

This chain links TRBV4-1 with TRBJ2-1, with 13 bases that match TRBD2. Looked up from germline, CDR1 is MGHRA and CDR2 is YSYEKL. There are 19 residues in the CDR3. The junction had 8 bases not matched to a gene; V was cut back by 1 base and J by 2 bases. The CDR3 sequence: CASSQGRTSGSAPYNEQFF. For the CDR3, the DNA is TGCGCCAGCAGCCAAGGAAGGACTAGCGGGAGCGCTCCCTACAATGAGCAGTTCTTC.

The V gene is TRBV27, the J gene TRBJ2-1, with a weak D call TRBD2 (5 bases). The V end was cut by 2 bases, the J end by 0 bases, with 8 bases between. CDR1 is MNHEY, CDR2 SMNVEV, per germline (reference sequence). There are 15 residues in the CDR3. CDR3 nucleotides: TGTGCCAGCAGTTTAGGGGAGAACTCCTACAATGAGCAGTTCTTC. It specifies CASSLGENSYNEQFF.

The CDR3 DNA reads as TGTGCCAGCAGCCCGCGGACAGGGCGGACTGAAGCTTTCTTT. Its translation: CASSPRTGRTEAFF. This chain connects TRBV11-2 to TRBJ1-1, with 8 bases matching TRBD1. V trimming: 5 bases; J trimming: 5 bases; junction bases outside the gene matches: 7. This CDR3 is 14 amino acids long. Germline lookup yields CDR1 SGHAT and CDR2 FQNNGV.

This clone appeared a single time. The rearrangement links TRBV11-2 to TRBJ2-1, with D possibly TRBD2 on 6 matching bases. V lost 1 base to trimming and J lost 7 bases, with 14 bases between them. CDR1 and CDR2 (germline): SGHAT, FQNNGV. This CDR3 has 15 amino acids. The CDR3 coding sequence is TGTGCCAGCAGCTTAGGCGGTGCGGGGCGGAATGAGCAGTTCTTC. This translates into CASSLGGAGRNEQFF.

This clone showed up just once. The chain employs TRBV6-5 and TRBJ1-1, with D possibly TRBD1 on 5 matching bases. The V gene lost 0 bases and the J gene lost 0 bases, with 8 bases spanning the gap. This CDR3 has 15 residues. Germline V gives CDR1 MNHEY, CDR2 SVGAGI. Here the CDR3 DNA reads TGTGCCAGCAGTTACTCGAGGGGAATGAACACTGAAGCTTTCTTT. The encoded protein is CASSYSRGMNTEAFF.

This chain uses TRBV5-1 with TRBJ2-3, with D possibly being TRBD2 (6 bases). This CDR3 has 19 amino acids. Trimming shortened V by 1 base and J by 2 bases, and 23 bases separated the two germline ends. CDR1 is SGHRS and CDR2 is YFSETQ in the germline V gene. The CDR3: CASSLYGGLVALHTDTQYF. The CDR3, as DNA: TGCGCCAGCAGCTTGTACGGGGGACTTGTGGCACTACACACAGATACGCAGTATTTT.

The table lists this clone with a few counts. CDR3 nucleotide sequence: TGCGCCAGCAGCCCAGCTCAGGGGGCTAGCTACGAGCAGTACTTC. Protein sequence: CASSPAQGASYEQYF. The J gene is TRBJ2-7, the V gene TRBV4-3; 8 bases align to TRBD1. CDR1 LGHNA and CDR2 YSLEER come from the germline V gene. The CDR3 consists of 15 residues. Trimming cost V 4 bases and J 3 bases; bases outside gene matches: 8.

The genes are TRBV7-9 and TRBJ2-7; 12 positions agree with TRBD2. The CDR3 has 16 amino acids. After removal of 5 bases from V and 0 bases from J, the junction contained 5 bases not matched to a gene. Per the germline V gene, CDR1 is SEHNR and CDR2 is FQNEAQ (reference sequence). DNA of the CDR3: TGTGCCAGCAGCCCACGGACTAGCGGGGTCTCCTACGAGCAGTACTTC. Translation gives CASSPRTSGVSYEQYF.

Written as DNA, the CDR3 is TGTGCCAGCAGTTACTCGCGAGTATGGGGTGAAAAACTGTTTTTT. Translation gives CASSYSRVWGEKLFF. The V gene is TRBV6-5, the J gene TRBJ1-4; no clear D gene. From germline, CDR1 is MNHEY and CDR2 SVGAGI. Trimming shortened V by 0 bases and J by 7 bases, and 12 bases separated the two germline ends. This CDR3 has 15 residues.